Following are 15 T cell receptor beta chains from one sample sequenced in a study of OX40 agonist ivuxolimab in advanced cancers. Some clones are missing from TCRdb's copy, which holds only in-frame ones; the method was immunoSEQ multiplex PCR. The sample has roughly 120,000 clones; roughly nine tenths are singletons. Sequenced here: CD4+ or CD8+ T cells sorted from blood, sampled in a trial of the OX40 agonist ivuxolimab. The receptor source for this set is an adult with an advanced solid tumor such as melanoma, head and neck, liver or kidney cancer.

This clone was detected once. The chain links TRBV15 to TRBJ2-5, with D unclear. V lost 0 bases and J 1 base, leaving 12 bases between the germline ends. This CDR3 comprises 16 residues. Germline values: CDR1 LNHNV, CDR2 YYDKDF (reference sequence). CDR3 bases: TGTGCCACCAGCAGAGAGGCAGGCTGGGGCCAAGAGACCCAGTACTTC. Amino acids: CATSREAGWGQETQYF.

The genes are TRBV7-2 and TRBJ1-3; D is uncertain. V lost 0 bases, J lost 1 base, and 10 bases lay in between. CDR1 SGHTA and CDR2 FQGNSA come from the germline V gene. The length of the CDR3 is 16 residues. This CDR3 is CASSLALLGSGNTIYF. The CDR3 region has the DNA TGTGCCAGCAGCTTAGCGCTTTTGGGGTCTGGAAACACCATATATTTT.

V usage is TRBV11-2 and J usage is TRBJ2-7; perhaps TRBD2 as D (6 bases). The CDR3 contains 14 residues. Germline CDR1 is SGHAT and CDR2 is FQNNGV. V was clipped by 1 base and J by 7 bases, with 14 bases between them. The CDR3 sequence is CASSLGDSRGEQYF. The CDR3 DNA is TGTGCCAGCAGCTTAGGTGACTCACGGGGGGAGCAGTACTTC. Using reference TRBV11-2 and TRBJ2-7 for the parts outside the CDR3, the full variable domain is EAGVAQSPRYKIIEKRQSVAFWCNPISGHATLYWYQQILGQGPKLLIQFQNNGVVDDSQLPKDRFSAERLKGVDSTLKIQPAKLEDSAVYLCASSLGDSRGEQYFGPGTRLTVT.

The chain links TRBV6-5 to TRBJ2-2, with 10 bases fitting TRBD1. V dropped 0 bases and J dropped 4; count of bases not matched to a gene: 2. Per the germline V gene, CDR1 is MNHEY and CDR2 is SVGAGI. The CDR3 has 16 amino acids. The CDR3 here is CASSYSRTGGTGELFF. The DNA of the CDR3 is TGTGCCAGCAGTTACTCTAGGACAGGGGGCACCGGGGAGCTGTTTTTT.

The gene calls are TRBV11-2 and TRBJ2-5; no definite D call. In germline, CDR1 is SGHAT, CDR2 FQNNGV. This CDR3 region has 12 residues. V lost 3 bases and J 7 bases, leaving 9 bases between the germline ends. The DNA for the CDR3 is TGTGCCAGCAGCTTCACGAAAAGGACCCAGTACTTC. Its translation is CASSFTKRTQYF.

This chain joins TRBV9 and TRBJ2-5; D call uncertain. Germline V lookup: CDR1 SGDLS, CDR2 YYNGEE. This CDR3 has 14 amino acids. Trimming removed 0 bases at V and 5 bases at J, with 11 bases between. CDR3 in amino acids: CASSVASTRETQYF. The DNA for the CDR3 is TGTGCCAGCAGCGTAGCTAGTACAAGGGAGACCCAGTACTTC.

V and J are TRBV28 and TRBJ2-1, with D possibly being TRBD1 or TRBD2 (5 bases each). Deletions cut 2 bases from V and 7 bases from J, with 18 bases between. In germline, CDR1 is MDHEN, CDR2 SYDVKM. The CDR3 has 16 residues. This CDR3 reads CASSLLGGSKGNEQFF. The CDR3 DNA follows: TGTGCCAGCAGTTTACTCGGCGGGTCCAAGGGGAATGAGCAGTTCTTC.

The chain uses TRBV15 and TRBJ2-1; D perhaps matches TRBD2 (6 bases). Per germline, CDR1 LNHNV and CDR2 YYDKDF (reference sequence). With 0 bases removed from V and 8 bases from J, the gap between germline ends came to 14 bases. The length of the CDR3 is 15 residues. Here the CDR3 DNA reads TGTGCCACCAGCAGAGATCCAGGGAGGATAGATGAGCAGTTCTTC. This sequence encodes CATSRDPGRIDEQFF. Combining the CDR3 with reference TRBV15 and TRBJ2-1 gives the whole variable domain DAMVIQNPRYQVTQFGKPVTLSCSQTLNHNVMYWYQQKSSQAPKLLFHYYDKDFNNEADTPDNFQSRRPNTSFCFLDIRSPGLGDTAMYLCATSRDPGRIDEQFFGPGTRLTVL.

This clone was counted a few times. The CDR3 bases are TGTGCCTGGAGTTGGTGGGCCACTGAAGCTTTCTTT. Protein product: CAWSWWATEAFF. The chain employs TRBV30 and TRBJ1-1; D unresolved. In germline, CDR1 is GTSNPN, CDR2 SVGIG (reference sequence). Trimming removed 2 bases at V and 4 bases at J, with 8 bases between. The CDR3 covers 12 residues.

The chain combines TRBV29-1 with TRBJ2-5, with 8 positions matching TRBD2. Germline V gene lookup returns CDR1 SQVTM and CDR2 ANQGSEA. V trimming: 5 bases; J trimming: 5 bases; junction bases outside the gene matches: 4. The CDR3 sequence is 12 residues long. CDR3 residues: CSVQAGVETQYF. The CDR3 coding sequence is TGCAGCGTTCAAGCGGGGGTGGAGACCCAGTACTTC.

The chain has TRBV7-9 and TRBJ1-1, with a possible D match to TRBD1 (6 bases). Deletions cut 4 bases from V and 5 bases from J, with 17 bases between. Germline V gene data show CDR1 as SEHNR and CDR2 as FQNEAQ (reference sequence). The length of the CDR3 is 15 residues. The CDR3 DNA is TGTGCCAGCAGCTCCCATCAACTGGGGGCTACTGAAGCTTTCTTT. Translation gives CASSSHQLGATEAFF.

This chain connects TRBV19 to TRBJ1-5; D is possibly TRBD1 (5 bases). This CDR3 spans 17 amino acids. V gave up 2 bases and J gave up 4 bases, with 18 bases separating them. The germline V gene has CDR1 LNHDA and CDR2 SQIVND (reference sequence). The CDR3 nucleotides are TGTGCCAGTAGTATACCCCCATGGGGGAGGGAAAATCAGCCCCAGCATTTT. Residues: CASSIPPWGRENQPQHF.

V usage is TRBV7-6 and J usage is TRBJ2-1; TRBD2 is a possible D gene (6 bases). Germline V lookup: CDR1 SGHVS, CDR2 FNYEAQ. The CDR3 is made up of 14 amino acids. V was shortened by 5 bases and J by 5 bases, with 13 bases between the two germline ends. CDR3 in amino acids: CASSTPGLHNEQFF. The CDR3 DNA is TGTGCCAGCAGCACTCCGGGACTCCACAATGAGCAGTTCTTC.

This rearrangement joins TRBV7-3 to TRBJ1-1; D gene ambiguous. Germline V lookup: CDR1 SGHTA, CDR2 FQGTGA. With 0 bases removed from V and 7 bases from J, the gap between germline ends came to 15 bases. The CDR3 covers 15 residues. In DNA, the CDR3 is TGTGCCAGCAGCTTAACTAGAGCGTTGGACGGTGAAGCTTTCTTT. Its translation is CASSLTRALDGEAFF.

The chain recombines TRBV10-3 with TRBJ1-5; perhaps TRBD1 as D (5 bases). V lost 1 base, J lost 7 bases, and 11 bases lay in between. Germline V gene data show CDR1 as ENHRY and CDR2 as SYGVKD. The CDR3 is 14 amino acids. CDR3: CAISEYRDGQPQHF. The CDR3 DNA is TGTGCCATCAGTGAGTATCGGGACGGACAGCCCCAGCATTTT.